Presented here are 14 T cell receptor beta chains from one specimen sequenced in a study of T cell clonality in common variable immunodeficiency. Repertoires were generated with immunoSEQ multiplex PCR, while TCRdb's copy carries only in-frame clones and drops some. The sample gives 45,000 to 70,000 clones, none seen only once, and the top ten clones hold approximately 5.4%. Sequences were obtained from peripheral blood mononuclear cells. The receptors were gathered from a person between 18 and 75 years old in good health.

At least ten counts were recorded for this clone. The read ends 3 residues early relative to the CDR3; the germline J gene fills the gap. The chain is built from TRBV7-8 and TRBJ1-3; D gene unclear. Germline loops: CDR1 SGHVS, CDR2 FQNEAQ. Trimming removed 4 bases from V and 0 bases from J, with 7 bases in between. The CDR3 runs 14 residues. CDR3 loop: CASSSLVSGNTIYF. The part of the CDR3 DNA that was read is TGTGCCAGCAGCTCTTTAGTCTCTGGAAACACC.

This clone was found many times. The read ends 3 residues shy of where the CDR3 ends; the end is completed using the germline J gene. V is TRBV7-2 and J is TRBJ1-4; 11 nucleotides match TRBD1. Losses at the gene ends were 5 bases for V and 7 bases for J; bases not matched to a gene: 3. The CDR3 runs to 14 residues. Germline V gene sequence: CDR1 SGHTA, CDR2 FQGNSA. CDR3 loop: CASSQGTGGEKLFF. Partial CDR3 DNA: TGTGCCAGCAGCCAAGGGACAGGGGGTGAAAAA.

As for this clone: The read finishes 3 residues shy of the CDR3 end, and the germline J gene is used to complete it. The chain carries TRBV19 and TRBJ2-3; 8 bases agree with TRBD2. Per germline, CDR1 LNHDA and CDR2 SQIVND (reference sequence). The CDR3 consists of 14 residues. The chain's CDR3 is CASSVQGREGPQYF. The DNA read from the CDR3 is TGTGCCAGTAGTGTACAGGGCCGGGAGGGGCCG.

At least ten counts were recorded for this clone. Coverage ceases 3 residues before the CDR3 finishes, and the germline J gene fills in the end. The chain combines TRBV5-1 with TRBJ2-7; 8 bases align to TRBD2. Germline loops: CDR1 SGHRS, CDR2 YFSETQ. V lost 2 bases and J lost 4; bases outside the gene matches: 5. The CDR3 contains 14 residues. CDR3 sequence reads: CASSLAGARYEQYF. The sequenced part of the CDR3 DNA is TGCGCCAGCAGCTTAGCGGGAGCGAGGTACGAG.

This clone was recorded at least ten times. The sequenced fragment ends 3 residues before the CDR3 boundary, so the rest is inferred from the germline J gene. The gene calls are TRBV20-1 and TRBJ1-1; a weak D match, TRBD1 (6 bases). With 3 bases removed from V and 3 bases from J, the gap between germline ends came to 11 bases. This CDR3 region has 13 residues. The germline gives CDR1 DFQATT, CDR2 SNEGSKA (reference sequence). The sequenced part of the CDR3 DNA is TGCAGTGCTAGCGGACAGACGGACACTGAA. It specifies CSASGQTDTE. The CDR3 in full is CSASGQTDTEAFF.

In regard to this clone: The CDR3 extends 3 residues past the end of the read, so its final part is completed from the germline J gene. This sequence joins TRBV27 and TRBJ2-7; D gene ambiguous. The length of the CDR3 is 13 residues. V shed 6 bases and J shed 4 bases, with 13 bases lying between them. From germline, CDR1 is MNHEY and CDR2 SMNVEV (reference sequence). The part of the CDR3 DNA that was read is TGTGCCAGCAGGGGCGATCCTAATTACGAG. Translated, it gives CASRGDPNYE. The CDR3 reads in full as CASRGDPNYEQYF.

This clone was counted at least ten times. The read halts 3 residues ahead of the CDR3 end, with the missing end drawn from the germline J gene. This chain joins TRBV19 and TRBJ1-1; weak D call: TRBD1 (5 bases). V was cut by 4 bases and J by 0 bases, with 6 bases left in between. The CDR3 covers 13 residues. Germline assignment: CDR1 LNHDA and CDR2 SQIVND (reference sequence). The CDR3 spells CASSRTLNTEAFF. CDR3 bases read: TGTGCCAGTAGTAGGACACTGAACACTGAA.

This clone appeared many times. The covered CDR3 bases are TGTGCCATCAGTGAGTCGACAGGGCCTCCTGATAATTCACCC. Protein product: CAISESTGPPDNSP. The whole CDR3 sequence reads CAISESTGPPDNSPLHF. The V call is TRBV10-3, the J call TRBJ1-6, with 7 bases aligning to TRBD1. Read coverage stops 3 residues before the CDR3 terminus; the germline J gene supplies the remainder. Germline CDR1 ENHRY, CDR2 SYGVKD. V gave up 0 bases and J gave up 5 bases; unmatched junction bases: 7. The CDR3 has 17 residues.

This clone has at least ten counts. The observed sequence ends 3 residues before the CDR3 terminus, with the missing tail filled in from the germline J gene. The rearrangement links TRBV6-1 to TRBJ1-5; a weak D match, TRBD1 (5 bases). V dropped 0 bases and J dropped 5 bases, with 14 bases sitting between them. Looked up from germline, CDR1 is MNHNS and CDR2 is SASEGT. This CDR3 has 16 amino acids. The DNA read from the CDR3 is TGTGCCAGCAGTGAAGCAAGGGCAGGGCCCTATCAGCCC. It is translated as CASSEARAGPYQP. From start to end, the CDR3 is CASSEARAGPYQPQHF.

This clone appeared many times. The read is 3 residues too short to cover the CDR3 end, so that end is filled in from the germline J gene. The chain carries TRBV18 and TRBJ2-7; D is undetermined. The ends were cut back, 0 bases at V and 3 bases at J, with 6 bases in the middle. Germline V gene data show CDR1 as KGHSH and CDR2 as LQKENI. The CDR3 is made up of 13 amino acids. The CDR3 reads CASSPPNLYEQYF. The CDR3 bases that were read are TGTGCCAGCTCACCACCAAATCTCTACGAG. Complete variable domain (other parts from reference TRBV18 and TRBJ2-7): NAGVMQNPRHLVRRRGQEARLRCSPMKGHSHVYWYRQLPEEGLKFMVYLQKENIIDESGMPKERFSAEFPKEGPSILRIQQVVRGDSAAYFCASSPPNLYEQYFGPGTRLTVT.

This clone has at least ten counts. The read is 3 residues too short to cover the CDR3 end, so that end is filled in from the germline J gene. The V call is TRBV7-9, the J call TRBJ2-7; 11 bases fit TRBD2. The CDR3 totals 13 residues. The germline CDR1 and CDR2 sequences are SEHNR and FQNEAQ (reference sequence). Trimming took 10 bases from V and 3 from J; bases not matched to a gene: 5. CDR3 loop: CATGTSGYYEQYF. The part of the CDR3 DNA that was read is TGTGCCACCGGGACTAGCGGATACTACGAG. The full variable domain, in which reference TRBV7-9 and TRBJ2-7 provide the parts outside the CDR3, is DTGVSQNPRHKITKRGQNVTFRCDPISEHNRLYWYRQTLGQGPEFLTYFQNEAQLEKSRLLSDRFSAERPKGSFSTLEIQRTEQGDSAMYLCATGTSGYYEQYFGPGTRLTVT.

This clone was counted many times. This CDR3 reads CSARLGTSGKETQYF. The DNA read from the CDR3 is TGCAGTGCTAGGTTGGGGACTAGCGGCAAAGAGACC. The genes are TRBV20-1 and TRBJ2-5; 11 positions agree with TRBD2. The read ends 3 residues shy of where the CDR3 ends; the end is completed using the germline J gene. The ends lost 3 bases at V and 3 bases at J; junction bases unmatched: 6. The CDR3 is 15 amino acids. Germline V lookup: CDR1 DFQATT, CDR2 SNEGSKA (reference sequence).

This clone has a count of ten or more. One end of the junction is discordant with germline, which a read error may explain. The CDR3 goes on 3 residues after the read ends, and that part is filled in from the germline J gene. The chain has TRBV4-2 and TRBJ2-2, with D hard to call. This CDR3 has 15 residues. Looked up from germline, CDR1 is LGHNA and CDR2 is YNFKEQ. The CDR3 loop is CASSQEQINTGELFF. CDR3 DNA, as far as it was read: TGCGCCAGCAGCCAAGAACAGATTAACACCGGGGAG.

This clone has a handful of counts. The missing CDR3 end, 3 residues past where the read stops, is filled in from the germline J gene. The chain uses TRBV18 and TRBJ2-7; 9 bases fit TRBD1. With 6 bases clipped from V and 3 bases from J, the junction kept 9 bases outside the gene matches. The CDR3 runs to 15 residues. CDR1 KGHSH and CDR2 LQKENI come from the germline V gene. The part of the CDR3 DNA that was read is TGTGCCAGCTCGGAAAGGGGACAGGGTGTCTACGAG. This gives the protein CASSERGQGVYE. The full CDR3 is CASSERGQGVYEQYF. The whole variable domain, remainder taken from reference TRBV18 and TRBJ2-7, is NAGVMQNPRHLVRRRGQEARLRCSPMKGHSHVYWYRQLPEEGLKFMVYLQKENIIDESGMPKERFSAEFPKEGPSILRIQQVVRGDSAAYFCASSERGQGVYEQYFGPGTRLTVT.